These 13 T cell receptor beta chains came from one sample sequenced in a study of human T cells and chemical hapten exposure (TCRdb year 2021). Receptors were amplified or captured by RACE. The sequencer listed for this sample is NextSeq 500. In-frame beta chains were kept once TCRdb had trimmed the public reads at Q25 with fastp and called clones with MiXCR. Each record represents a unique CDR3 protein, reported with the most common genes and DNA among its rows. Across this sample there are under 450,000 distinct CDR3 sequences, with 4.8% seen only once. The ten largest account for 2% to 2.5% of the sample. According to the study, the label for this sample's time point signals: patch test 1, 2 weeks after DPC sensitization. The treatment or condition label on this specimen signifies: therapeutic diphenylcyclopropenone sensitization with weekly scalp DPC. The input for sequencing was whole blood, taken in connection with sensitization to the hapten diphenylcyclopropenone (DPC). The receptors come from a woman in her 50s with alopecia areata. Some clones in this sample may be carry-over from other donors' samples.

This clonotype occurred a few times. The gene calls are TRBV6-5 and TRBJ2-1, with TRBD2 identical over 8 bases. V was clipped by 6 bases and J by 12 bases; unmatched bases: 10. CDR1 and CDR2 from the germline V gene are MNHEY and SVGAGI. CDR3 length: 13 residues. In nucleotides, the CDR3 is TGTGCCAGCAGCCCCGGGGGGGCCGGCGGGCAGTTCTTC. As protein: CASSPGGAGGQFF.

This clonotype was observed at least ten times. The V call is TRBV18, the J call TRBJ1-2; D unresolved. The CDR3 spans 13 residues. Germline V CDR1 and CDR2: KGHSH, LQKENI. The germline V and J ends were trimmed by 4 bases and 7 bases, with 13 bases remaining between them. The CDR3 bases are TGTGCCAGCTCACGGTCCGAGGCAGGTGGCTACACCTTC. Its protein is CASSRSEAGGYTF.

The chain combines TRBV3-1 with TRBJ2-3; D uncertain. Trimming left V 6 bases short and J 0 bases short, with 13 bases between. Looked up from germline, CDR1 is LGHDT and CDR2 is YNNKEL (reference sequence). The CDR3 loop spans 15 amino acids. CDR3 nucleotide sequence: TGTGCCAGCAGAGATACAGTTATTAGCACAGATACGCAGTATTTT. As protein: CASRDTVISTDTQYF.

The sample holds many counts of this clonotype. This chain links TRBV7-2 with TRBJ1-2, with 8 bases lining up with TRBD1. CDR1 and CDR2 from the germline V gene are SGHTA and FQGNSA. This CDR3 has 14 residues. Trimming removed 7 bases from V and 4 bases from J; junction bases left unmatched: 8. The CDR3 region is CASTFGRGLYGYTF. DNA of the CDR3: TGTGCCAGCACCTTCGGCAGGGGGCTCTATGGCTACACCTTC. The full variable domain, with the rest looked up from reference TRBV7-2 and TRBJ1-2, is GAGVSQSPSNKVTEKGKDVELRCDPISGHTALYWYRQSLGQGLEFLIYFQGNSAPDKSGLPSDRFSAERTGGSVSTLTIQRTQQEDSAVYLCASTFGRGLYGYTFGSGTRLTVV.

This clonotype has at least ten counts. The chain has TRBV2 and TRBJ2-1; D is unclear. The CDR3 length is 14 residues. Trimming shortened V by 0 bases and J by 5 bases, and 8 bases separated the two germline ends. Germline loops: CDR1 SNHLY, CDR2 FYNNEI. In DNA form, the CDR3 reads TGTGCCAGCAGTGAAGCGGTCAGAAACAATGAGCAGTTCTTC. This gives the protein CASSEAVRNNEQFF.

In this sample, this clonotype turned up a few times. The chain combines TRBV5-6 with TRBJ1-2, with 7 bases lining up with TRBD1. The CDR3 is 13 residues long. V lost 4 bases and J lost 6; bases outside the gene matches: 6. Per germline, CDR1 SGHDT and CDR2 YYEEEE. This CDR3 reads CASSGTAPDGYTF. Written as DNA, the CDR3 is TGTGCCAGCAGCGGGACAGCTCCAGATGGCTACACCTTC.

This clonotype was seen a few times. The chain combines TRBV7-2 with TRBJ2-1; 8 bases are a match to TRBD2. Per germline, CDR1 SGHTA and CDR2 FQGNSA. The V gene end was trimmed by 3 bases and the J gene end by 6 bases; junction bases not matched to a gene: 4. This CDR3 region has 14 residues. The CDR3 reads CASSFTSGPNEQFF. CDR3 nucleotide sequence: TGTGCCAGCAGCTTCACTAGCGGTCCCAATGAGCAGTTCTTC.

This clonotype was recorded a few times. The chain has TRBV6-5 and TRBJ1-3, with 9 bases fitting TRBD1. Germline V gives CDR1 MNHEY, CDR2 SVGAGI. The CDR3 runs to 14 residues. V was pared by 6 bases and J by 9 bases, with 9 bases of the junction left unmatched. The CDR3 region is CASSPRDRVGTIYF. Here the CDR3 DNA reads TGTGCCAGCAGCCCCCGGGACAGGGTCGGCACCATATATTTT.

This clonotype was detected ten times or more. This sequence joins TRBV6-2 or TRBV6-3 and TRBJ2-7; TRBD2 is a possible D gene (6 bases). CDR3 length: 14 residues. The germline V gene encodes CDR1 MNHEY and CDR2 SVGEGT. V lost 4 bases, J lost 0 bases, and 10 bases lay in between. CDR3: CASSSGLHSYEQYF. CDR3 bases: TGTGCCAGCAGTTCGGGACTCCACTCCTACGAGCAGTACTTC.

This clonotype came up many times. The V and J genes are TRBV6-2 or TRBV6-3 and TRBJ2-7; no definite D call. This CDR3 is 11 amino acids long. In germline, CDR1 is MNHEY, CDR2 SVGEGT. Trimming cost V 7 bases and J 12 bases, with 16 bases left between them. The CDR3 DNA reads TGTGCCAGCAACAAACTCACCGAGGTGTACTTC. Protein sequence: CASNKLTEVYF.

This clonotype was seen many times. The gene calls are TRBV5-1 and TRBJ2-7; no reliable D call. Germline V gene data show CDR1 as SGHRS and CDR2 as YFSETQ. V lost 4 bases to trimming and J lost 2 bases, with 10 bases between them. The CDR3 runs 13 residues. The CDR3 DNA reads as TGCGCCAGCAGCCAAAGGGCTGCCTACGAGCAGTACTTC. Translation: CASSQRAAYEQYF.

This clonotype has ten or more counts. The V gene is TRBV5-4, the J gene TRBJ2-7; 13 bases agree with TRBD2. This CDR3 region has 16 residues. V lost 3 bases and J lost 2; bases outside the gene matches: 5. CDR1 is SGHNT and CDR2 is YYREEE in the germline V gene (reference sequence). In DNA, the CDR3 is TGTGCCAGCAGCTCTGGACTAGCGGGAGTGACCTACGAGCAGTACTTC. The encoded protein is CASSSGLAGVTYEQYF.

This clonotype was counted ten times or more. The V gene is TRBV6-6, the J gene TRBJ2-1; 10 positions agree with TRBD2. In germline, CDR1 is MNHNY, CDR2 SVGAGI (reference sequence). This CDR3 has 15 amino acids. V shed 6 bases and J 6 bases; nucleotides not matched to a gene: 8. CDR3 bases: TGTGCCAGCAGCCCTAGCGGGGGCAATGCCAATGAGCAGTTCTTC. This gives the protein CASSPSGGNANEQFF.